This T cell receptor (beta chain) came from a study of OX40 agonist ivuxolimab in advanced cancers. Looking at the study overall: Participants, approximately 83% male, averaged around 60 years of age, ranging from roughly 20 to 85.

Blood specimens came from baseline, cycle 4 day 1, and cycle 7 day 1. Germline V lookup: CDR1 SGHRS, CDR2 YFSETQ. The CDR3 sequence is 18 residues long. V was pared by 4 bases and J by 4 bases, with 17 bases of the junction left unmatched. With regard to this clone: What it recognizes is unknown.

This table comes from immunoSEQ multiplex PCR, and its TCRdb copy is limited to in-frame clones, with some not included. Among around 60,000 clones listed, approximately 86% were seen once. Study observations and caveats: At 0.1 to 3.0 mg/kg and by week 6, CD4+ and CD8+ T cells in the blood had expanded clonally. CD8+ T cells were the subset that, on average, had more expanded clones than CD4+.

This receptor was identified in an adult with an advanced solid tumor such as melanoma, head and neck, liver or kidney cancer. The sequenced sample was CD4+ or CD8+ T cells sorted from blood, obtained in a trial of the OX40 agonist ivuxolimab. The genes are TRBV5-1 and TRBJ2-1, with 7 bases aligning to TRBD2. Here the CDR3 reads CASSTPSSGTIKYNEQFF. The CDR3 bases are TGCGCCAGCAGCACCCCCTCTTCCGGGACTATTAAATACAATGAGCAGTTCTTC.